The 13 T cell receptor beta chains reported below all come from one sample, sequenced in a study of CD8 T cells in ankylosing spondylitis. TCRdb processed the 5' RACE reads anew with MiXCR; each CDR3 protein has one entry. The sample holds roughly 26,000 distinct CDR3 sequences, approximately 13% seen once. The sequencing sample was made of blood. Receptors were obtained from a male donor with ankylosing spondylitis or in good health (not recorded which).

This chain connects TRBV12-3 or TRBV12-4 to TRBJ2-1; D is uncertain. The V end lost 3 bases, the J end lost 10 bases, and 13 bases lay between the germline ends. The CDR3 extends over 13 amino acids. The CDR3 bases are TGTGCCAGCAGTTTGTCTCGCCCGGAGGAGCAGTTCTTC. Translating it yields CASSLSRPEEQFF.

This clonotype was recorded many times. This chain connects TRBV5-1 to TRBJ1-1, with no clear D. The CDR3 is 12 amino acids. V gave up 0 bases and J gave up 7 bases, with 7 bases separating them. CDR1 is SGHRS, CDR2 YFSETQ, per germline. CDR3: CASSLGGVEAFF. The CDR3 region has the DNA TGCGCCAGCAGCTTGGGCGGAGTTGAAGCTTTCTTT.

The genes are TRBV29-1 and TRBJ2-5; D not certain. V was pared by 4 bases and J by 4 bases, with 7 bases between. This CDR3 spans 11 amino acids. CDR1 is SQVTM, CDR2 ANQGSEA, per germline. CDR3 residues: CSVGSGETQYF. For the CDR3, the DNA is TGCAGCGTTGGATCGGGAGAGACCCAGTACTTC. Full variable domain (remainder filled in from reference TRBV29-1 and TRBJ2-5): SAVISQKPSRDICQRGTSLTIQCQVDSQVTMMFWYRQQPGQSLTLIATANQGSEATYESGFVIDKFPISRPNLTFSTLTVSNMSPEDSSIYLCSVGSGETQYFGPGTRLLVL.

This clonotype was recorded at least ten times. The J gene is TRBJ2-1, the V gene TRBV20-1; 8 bases are a match to TRBD2. The junction had 5 bases not matched to a gene; V was cut back by 3 bases and J by 4 bases. The length of the CDR3 is 14 residues. CDR1 is DFQATT, CDR2 SNEGSKA, per germline (reference sequence). DNA of the CDR3: TGCAGTGCTAGCGCGGTAGCGGGGTACAATGAGCAGTTCTTC. This gives the protein CSASAVAGYNEQFF.

This clonotype was detected only a few times. The chain has TRBV20-1 and TRBJ2-1; the D gene is possibly TRBD2 (5 bases). The CDR3 is 16 residues long. Per the germline V gene, CDR1 is DFQATT and CDR2 is SNEGSKA (reference sequence). Trimming removed 0 bases from V and 2 bases from J, with 14 bases in between. CDR3 DNA: TGCAGTGCTAGAGATCGGCGGGTAATCACCTACAATGAGCAGTTCTTC. The encoded protein is CSARDRRVITYNEQFF.

This clonotype appeared many times. This chain links TRBV7-9 with TRBJ1-2, with D uncertain. CDR1 is SEHNR and CDR2 is FQNEAQ in the germline V gene (reference sequence). The CDR3 totals 11 residues. The V end was cut by 5 bases, the J end by 7 bases, with 8 bases between. The CDR3 spells CASSPRVGYTF. CDR3 in DNA: TGTGCCAGCAGCCCAAGGGTTGGCTACACCTTC.

The gene calls are TRBV6-1 and TRBJ2-1, with TRBD2 identical over 11 bases. The CDR3 contains 15 residues. CDR1 is MNHNS and CDR2 is SASEGT in the germline V gene. V lost 5 bases and J lost 6; bases outside the gene matches: 6. CDR3 protein: CASSPRTSGLNEQFF. CDR3 coding DNA: TGTGCCAGCAGTCCGAGGACTAGCGGGCTCAATGAGCAGTTCTTC.

Ten or more counts support this clonotype. V is TRBV11-1 and J is TRBJ2-1, with D possibly matching TRBD2 (5 bases). The CDR3 has 15 residues. Germline V CDR1 and CDR2: SGHAT, FQDESV (reference sequence). The V and J ends lost 2 bases and 9 bases respectively, with 17 bases between them. CDR3 region: CASSLRGRARGEQFF. Here the CDR3 DNA reads TGTGCCAGCAGCTTACGAGGGCGCGCTCGGGGTGAGCAGTTCTTC.

This chain joins TRBV14 and TRBJ2-1, with 9 nucleotides matching TRBD2. The V gene's germline CDR1 is SGHDN and CDR2 FVKESK. V shed 1 base and J 4 bases; nucleotides not matched to a gene: 2. CDR3 length: 15 residues. The CDR3 DNA is TGTGCCAGCAGCCAAGGCCTAGCGGGATACAATGAGCAGTTCTTC. Translating gives CASSQGLAGYNEQFF.

A few counts support this clonotype. The rearrangement uses TRBV4-3 and TRBJ2-5; 7 bases are shared with TRBD1. The trim removed 0 bases at V and 2 bases at J, leaving 6 bases unmatched. Germline-derived CDR1 and CDR2 are LGHNA and YSLEER. This CDR3 contains 16 residues. Here the CDR3 reads CASSQDYRGRQETQYF. DNA of the CDR3: TGCGCCAGCAGCCAAGATTACAGGGGAAGGCAAGAGACCCAGTACTTC.

In regard to this clonotype: A much larger clone sits a single nucleotide away, making a read error possible. V gene TRBV7-9 combines with J gene TRBJ2-3, with a possible D match to TRBD1 (6 bases). The CDR3 runs 15 residues. CDR1 SEHNR and CDR2 FQNEAQ come from the germline V gene (reference sequence). This CDR3 reads CASSDRGQLTDTRYF. CDR3 DNA sequence: TGTGCCAGCAGCGATAGAGGACAGCTCACAGATACGCGGTATTTT.

This clonotype has a count of ten or more. The genes are TRBV4-3 and TRBJ2-3, with D possibly being TRBD2 (5 bases). V was trimmed by 0 bases and J by 0 bases, leaving 13 bases between them. The germline V gene encodes CDR1 LGHNA and CDR2 YSLEER. The CDR3 covers 17 residues. CDR3 sequence reads: CASSQEFVGGSTDTQYF. CDR3 nucleotides: TGCGCCAGCAGCCAAGAGTTCGTAGGAGGCAGCACAGATACGCAGTATTTT.

This clonotype was picked up many times. The chain links TRBV4-1 to TRBJ2-2; D gene ambiguous. Germline CDR1 reads MGHRA; CDR2 reads YSYEKL. The V gene lost 1 base and the J gene lost 6 bases, with 6 bases spanning the gap. The CDR3 spans 13 residues. The CDR3 nucleotides are TGCGCCAGCAGCCAAGTGGTGGCCGGGGAGCTGTTTTTT. Protein: CASSQVVAGELFF.